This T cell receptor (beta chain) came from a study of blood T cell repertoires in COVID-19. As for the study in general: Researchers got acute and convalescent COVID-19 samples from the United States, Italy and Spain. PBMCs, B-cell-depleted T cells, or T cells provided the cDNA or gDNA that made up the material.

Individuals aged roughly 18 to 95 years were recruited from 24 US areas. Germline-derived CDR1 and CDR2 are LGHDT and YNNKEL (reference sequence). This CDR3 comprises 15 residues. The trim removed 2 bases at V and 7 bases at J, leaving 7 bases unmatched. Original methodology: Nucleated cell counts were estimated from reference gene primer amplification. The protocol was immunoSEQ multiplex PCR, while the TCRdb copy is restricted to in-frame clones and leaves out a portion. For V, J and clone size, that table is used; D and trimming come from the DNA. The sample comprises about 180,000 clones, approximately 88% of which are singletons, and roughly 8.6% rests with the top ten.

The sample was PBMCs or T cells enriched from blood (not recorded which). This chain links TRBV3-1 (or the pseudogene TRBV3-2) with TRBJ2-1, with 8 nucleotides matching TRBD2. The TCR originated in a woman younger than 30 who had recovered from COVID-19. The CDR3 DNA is TGTGCCAGCAGCCAAACAGCGGGAGTTGGTAATGAGCAGTTCTTC. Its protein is CASSQTAGVGNEQFF.